The 17 T cell receptor beta chains below come from one sample, sequenced in a study of shared clonotypes between healthy human individuals. The table came from immunoSEQ multiplex PCR; TCRdb's copy has only in-frame clones and leaves some out. There are under 600,000 clones in the sample; around three quarters occur only once, and approximately 12% lies in the top ten. Material: PBMCs. The source is a woman aged 40 to 50 in good health. Some clones in this sample may be carry-over from other donors' samples.

The chain recombines TRBV4-1 with TRBJ1-5; D remains ambiguous. This CDR3 comprises 13 residues. V was trimmed by 2 bases and J by 10 bases, leaving 12 bases between them. Germline assignment: CDR1 MGHRA and CDR2 YSYEKL. CDR3 sequence reads: CASSQLQAAPQHF. CDR3 sequence (DNA): TGCGCCAGCAGCCAATTACAAGCGGCTCCCCAGCATTTT.

The rearrangement joins TRBV9 to TRBJ1-4; 9 bases map to TRBD1. V lost 4 bases to trimming and J lost 8 bases; unmatched junction nucleotides: 9. Germline values: CDR1 SGDLS, CDR2 YYNGEE. This CDR3 comprises 15 residues. In DNA, the CDR3 is TGTGCCAGCAGCCTAAGGACAGGGGAGGCCGAAAAACTGTTTTTT. Amino acid sequence: CASSLRTGEAEKLFF.

The chain joins TRBV5-4 to TRBJ2-7; D is ambiguous. V dropped 0 bases and J dropped 6 bases, with 4 bases sitting between them. Per germline, CDR1 SGHNT and CDR2 YYREEE (reference sequence). This CDR3 has 11 residues. The CDR3 nucleotides are TGTGCCAGCAGCTTGGATACCGAGCAGTACTTC. As protein: CASSLDTEQYF. Combining the CDR3 with reference TRBV5-4 and TRBJ2-7 gives the whole variable domain ETGVTQSPTHLIKTRGQQVTLRCSSQSGHNTVSWYQQALGQGPQFIFQYYREEENGRGNFPPRFSGLQFPNYSSELNVNALELDDSALYLCASSLDTEQYFGPGTRLTVT.

In this sample, this clone turned up once. The chain employs TRBV2 and TRBJ2-7; TRBD2 is a possible D gene (10 bases). The germline V gene encodes CDR1 SNHLY and CDR2 FYNNEI. The ends were cut back, 5 bases at V and 7 bases at J, with 18 bases in the middle. The CDR3 is 14 amino acids. CDR3 sequence reads: CASSTTSGTGEQYF. For the CDR3, the DNA is TGTGCCAGCAGTACCACTAGCGGGACAGGGGAGCAGTACTTC.

The CDR3 reads CASSEMELPQHF. CDR3 nucleotide sequence: TGTGCCAGCAGTGAAATGGAGCTGCCCCAGCATTTT. The V call is TRBV6-1, the J call TRBJ1-5; D not certain. Germline V gives CDR1 MNHNS, CDR2 SASEGT. V was pared by 2 bases and J by 9 bases, with 8 bases between. This CDR3 contains 12 residues.

This chain joins TRBV9 and TRBJ2-5, with a tentative D call TRBD2 (6 bases). Trimming pared 0 bases from V and 5 bases from J, leaving 14 bases between. Germline V CDR1 and CDR2: SGDLS, YYNGEE. The CDR3 contains 15 residues. In nucleotides, the CDR3 is TGTGCCAGCAGCGTAGCTCTGGGAGGATGGGAGACCCAGTACTTC. Translated: CASSVALGGWETQYF.

The rearrangement links TRBV7-9 to TRBJ2-1; tentatively, D is TRBD2 (6 bases). Germline V gene data show CDR1 as SEHNR and CDR2 as FQNEAQ (reference sequence). V lost 3 bases and J lost 10, with 13 bases in between. This CDR3 is built from 13 residues. CDR3 amino acids: CASSLAGRGEQFF. The CDR3 nucleotides are TGTGCCAGCAGCTTGGCGGGGAGAGGGGAGCAGTTCTTC.

This chain links TRBV11-3 with TRBJ2-1; D ambiguous. Germline V CDR1 and CDR2: SGHNT, YENEEA. The CDR3 totals 12 residues. The ends were cut back, 0 bases at V and 8 bases at J, with 5 bases in the middle. The CDR3 is CASSLDIHEQFF. The CDR3 DNA is TGTGCCAGCAGCTTAGATATCCATGAGCAGTTCTTC.

The chain employs TRBV28 and TRBJ1-3; weak D call: TRBD1 (5 bases). The CDR3 covers 18 residues. V was cut by 6 bases and J by 4 bases, with 25 bases left in between. Germline-derived CDR1 and CDR2 are MDHEN and SYDVKM. CDR3 coding DNA: TGTGCCAGCAGGCAGGGCTTCCAACCATTTTTCGGAGGAAACACCATATATTTT. This gives the protein CASRQGFQPFFGGNTIYF. The full variable domain, in which reference TRBV28 and TRBJ1-3 provide the parts outside the CDR3, is DVKVTQSSRYLVKRTGEKVFLECVQDMDHENMFWYRQDPGLGLRLIYFSYDVKMKEKGDIPEGYSVSREKKERFSLILESASTNQTSMYLCASRQGFQPFFGGNTIYFGEGSWLTVV.

This clone is a singleton in its sample. The J gene is TRBJ2-7, the V gene TRBV6-5; D is ambiguous. The CDR3 length is 15 residues. Germline loops: CDR1 MNHEY, CDR2 SVGAGI. Trimming pared 4 bases from V and 5 bases from J, leaving 18 bases between. The CDR3 DNA follows: TGTGCCAGCAGTTCCCTACAGCTAAGTATTGACGAGCAGTACTTC. Translating gives CASSSLQLSIDEQYF.

The chain employs TRBV7-9 and TRBJ2-1; 7 bases agree with TRBD1. The germline V gene has CDR1 SEHNR and CDR2 FQNEAQ (reference sequence). CDR3 length: 14 residues. J lost 3 bases, V lost 5 bases, and 4 bases had no gene match. The CDR3: CASSLRDSYNEQFF. CDR3 nucleotides: TGTGCCAGCAGCCTTCGGGACAGCTACAATGAGCAGTTCTTC.

The chain joins TRBV7-2 to TRBJ1-1; no clear D gene. The CDR3 loop spans 13 amino acids. V lost 1 base, J lost 1 base, and 4 bases lay in between. Germline CDR1 is SGHTA and CDR2 is FQGNSA. The CDR3 DNA sequence: TGTGCCAGCAGCTTAGGGTGGAACACTGAAGCTTTCTTT. Amino acids: CASSLGWNTEAFF.

The chain links TRBV5-6 to TRBJ1-2, with a weak D call TRBD1 (5 bases). Germline CDR1 reads SGHDT; CDR2 reads YYEEEE. This CDR3 contains 16 residues. Trimming took off 1 base at V and 2 bases at J, with 15 bases between the two ends. The CDR3 sequence is CASSLSTLQVNYGYTF. The CDR3 DNA reads TGTGCCAGCAGCTTGTCGACCCTACAGGTGAACTATGGCTACACCTTC.

This rearrangement joins TRBV7-9 to TRBJ2-2; D is uncertain. The CDR3 spans 16 residues. The ends were cut back, 1 base at V and 4 bases at J, with 13 bases in the middle. Germline assignment: CDR1 SEHNR and CDR2 FQNEAQ (reference sequence). The CDR3 sequence is CASSLEGGLRTGELFF. Here the CDR3 DNA reads TGTGCCAGCAGCTTAGAGGGCGGCCTACGCACCGGGGAGCTGTTTTTT.

The chain couples TRBV7-3 to TRBJ2-5, with 10 bases identical to TRBD1. The CDR3 extends over 15 amino acids. Germline CDR1 is SGHTA and CDR2 is FQGTGA. V shed 5 bases and J 5 bases; nucleotides not matched to a gene: 8. The CDR3 DNA is TGTGCCAGCAGCGTCCGACAGGGGGCTTTGGAGACCCAGTACTTC. Encoded protein: CASSVRQGALETQYF.

V is TRBV28 and J is TRBJ2-1; TRBD1 or TRBD2 may be the D gene (5 bases each). The V end lost 3 bases, the J end lost 3 bases, and 9 bases lay between the germline ends. Germline CDR1 and CDR2: MDHEN and SYDVKM. This CDR3 is 14 amino acids long. The CDR3 DNA reads as TGTGCCAGCAGTTTGGGGACCCACTACAATGAGCAGTTCTTC. It specifies CASSLGTHYNEQFF.

This clone has just one count. The chain uses TRBV2 and TRBJ1-1, with TRBD1 matching over 8 bases. V lost 2 bases to trimming and J lost 4 bases; unmatched junction nucleotides: 6. Per the germline V gene, CDR1 is SNHLY and CDR2 is FYNNEI. The CDR3 covers 15 residues. CDR3 nucleotide sequence: TGTGCCAGCAGTGAACACACGGACAGGGCCACTGAAGCTTTCTTT. Residues: CASSEHTDRATEAFF.